The entry that follows covers one T cell receptor beta chain sequence. The CDR3 contains 13 residues. Germline CDR1 is SGHAT and CDR2 is FQDESV (reference sequence). V was trimmed by 5 bases and J by 1 base, leaving 8 bases between them. The data are from a study of cytomegalovirus exposure and HLA in healthy donors. The PCR was carried out with 60 Vbeta primers and 13 Jbeta primers. Profiled with immunoSEQ multiplex PCR; TCRdb holds only in-frame clones, not every one. The table has over 100,000 clones, about 76% seen once. This chain joins TRBV11-1 and TRBJ1-1, with D perhaps matching TRBD1 (6 bases). Sequenced sample: PBMCs. This receptor was identified in a man aged 25 to 45 in good health and CMV-seropositive. CDR3 protein: CASSGQRNTEAFF. DNA of the CDR3: TGTGCCAGCAGCGGACAGCGGAACACTGAAGCTTTCTTT.